The 27 T cell receptor beta chains in this list originate from one sample, sequenced in a study of PD-1 blockade in classical Hodgkin lymphoma. Libraries were prepared by immunoSEQ multiplex PCR; TCRdb keeps only in-frame clonotypes and omits some of them. The table shows fewer than 110,000 clones, with 85% to 90% occurring only once. Relapse was seen in all patients after autologous stem cell transplantation, and brentuximab vedotin exposure was variable. The sample was peripheral blood mononuclear cells (PBMCs), taken before the second cycle of nivolumab. The origin of the receptors is a human donor with classical Hodgkin lymphoma.

CDR3 DNA sequence: TGTGCCAGCAGTGAGCCGGGACTCTCCAGCACAGATACGCAGTATTTT. It translates to CASSEPGLSSTDTQYF. The J gene is TRBJ2-3, the V gene TRBV2, with D possibly matching TRBD2 (6 bases). V was trimmed by 3 bases and J by 0 bases, leaving 13 bases between them. CDR1 and CDR2 (germline): SNHLY, FYNNEI. The CDR3 is 16 residues long.

This sequence joins TRBV28 and TRBJ2-3, with unresolved D. V was pared by 6 bases and J by 2 bases, with 21 bases between. CDR3 length equals 17 residues. Per germline, CDR1 MDHEN and CDR2 SYDVKM. The CDR3 DNA follows: TGTGCCAGCAGACTGGCCCTAGTGGGCAGAACCACAGATACGCAGTATTTT. The encoded protein is CASRLALVGRTTDTQYF.

The chain is built from TRBV6-6 and TRBJ1-2, with 7 bases matching TRBD1. Germline V gene lookup returns CDR1 MNHNY and CDR2 SVGAGI (reference sequence). CDR3 length: 13 residues. V lost 4 bases to trimming and J lost 6 bases; unmatched junction nucleotides: 5. CDR3 residues: CASSSQGWNGYTF. DNA of the CDR3: TGTGCCAGCAGTTCACAGGGGTGGAATGGCTACACCTTC.

V is TRBV9 and J is TRBJ1-3; D perhaps matches TRBD1 (6 bases). The V gene's germline CDR1 is SGDLS and CDR2 YYNGEE. The CDR3 runs 15 residues. Trimming pared 3 bases from V and 3 bases from J, leaving 13 bases between. CDR3 protein: CASSGGRGFGNTIYF. CDR3 sequence (DNA): TGTGCCAGCAGCGGAGGCAGGGGATTTGGAAACACCATATATTTT.

The J gene is TRBJ1-2, the V gene TRBV27; unclear D gene. Germline CDR1 and CDR2: MNHEY and SMNVEV (reference sequence). The CDR3 has 13 residues. Trimming removed 5 bases at V and 6 bases at J, with 13 bases between. The CDR3 coding sequence is TGTGCCAGCAGTCCCCGGGGTCTTGATGGCTACACCTTC. Translated, it gives CASSPRGLDGYTF.

The V gene is TRBV7-8, the J gene TRBJ1-2; D ambiguous. The ends were cut back, 5 bases at V and 0 bases at J, with 13 bases in the middle. The V gene's germline CDR1 is SGHVS and CDR2 FQNEAQ. This CDR3 contains 15 residues. The DNA for the CDR3 is TGTGCCAGCAGCCCCACCCGCACAGCTAACTATGGCTACACCTTC. Amino acids: CASSPTRTANYGYTF.

This clone was found a few times. The chain links TRBV30 to TRBJ1-1; no definite D call. CDR1 and CDR2 (germline): GTSNPN, SVGIG (reference sequence). This CDR3 is built from 11 residues. Trimming pared 5 bases from V and 4 bases from J, leaving 8 bases between. Here the CDR3 DNA reads TGTGCCTGGGGGGTGGGCACTGAAGCTTTCTTT. Amino acid sequence: CAWGVGTEAFF.

This chain connects TRBV10-2 to TRBJ1-2; D unresolved. CDR3 length equals 13 residues. The germline CDR1 and CDR2 sequences are WSHSY and SAAADI. V gave up 2 bases and J gave up 4 bases, with 8 bases separating them. CDR3 coding DNA: TGCGCCAGCAGTGAGGTCAGTAGCTATGGCTACACCTTC. It specifies CASSEVSSYGYTF.

V is TRBV5-6 and J is TRBJ2-7; D remains ambiguous. Trimming shortened V by 1 base and J by 6 bases, and 20 bases separated the two germline ends. Germline V gene data show CDR1 as SGHDT and CDR2 as YYEEEE. This CDR3 comprises 16 residues. The CDR3 reads CASSLILEVGRPEQYF. The CDR3 DNA sequence: TGTGCCAGCAGCTTGATTTTGGAAGTCGGCAGGCCCGAGCAGTACTTC.

Concerning this clone itself: Other DNA sequences from this sample encode an identical CDR3 as well. The genes are TRBV5-6 and TRBJ2-7; D is undetermined. This CDR3 has 11 amino acids. V lost 4 bases to trimming and J lost 4 bases, with 6 bases between them. The germline V gene has CDR1 SGHDT and CDR2 YYEEEE. CDR3 in DNA: TGTGCCAGCAGCCTTGGGTACGAGCAGTACTTC. It is translated as CASSLGYEQYF.

The genes are TRBV11-2 and TRBJ2-5, with 8 bases lining up with TRBD1. After removal of 4 bases from V and 3 bases from J, the junction contained 7 bases not matched to a gene. The CDR3 contains 15 residues. Germline V gene data show CDR1 as SGHAT and CDR2 as FQNNGV. Here the CDR3 DNA reads TGTGCCAGCAGCTCCCAGGGGGCGCCGGAAGAGACCCAGTACTTC. Translation gives CASSSQGAPEETQYF.

This clone was observed a few times. The CDR3 is CAWSWEGNTEAFF. The CDR3, as DNA: TGTGCCTGGAGCTGGGAGGGGAACACTGAAGCTTTCTTT. The chain couples TRBV30 to TRBJ1-1, with D unresolved. CDR3 size: 13 residues. Germline CDR1 and CDR2: GTSNPN and SVGIG (reference sequence). Trimming stripped 3 bases from V and 1 base from J, with 9 bases between.

This clone was recorded a few times. The chain links TRBV20-1 to TRBJ1-4; 8 bases map to TRBD1. V was clipped by 4 bases and J by 16 bases; unmatched bases: 8. The CDR3 consists of 11 residues. Germline V gene sequence: CDR1 DFQATT, CDR2 SNEGSKA (reference sequence). This CDR3 is CSAKDREVPFF. CDR3 DNA sequence: TGCAGTGCTAAGGACAGGGAGGTTCCGTTTTTT.

The gene calls are TRBV6-4 and TRBJ2-1, with TRBD2 as a possible D gene (6 bases). V dropped 3 bases and J dropped 1 base, with 13 bases sitting between them. The CDR3 loop spans 16 amino acids. The germline V gene encodes CDR1 MRHNA and CDR2 SNTAGT. The CDR3: CASSEFGTSSYNEQFF. DNA for the CDR3: TGTGCCAGCAGTGAATTCGGGACTTCATCCTACAATGAGCAGTTCTTC.

The rearrangement links TRBV18 to TRBJ1-5; 9 bases agree with TRBD1. Germline trimming cut 6 bases from V and 1 base from J; bases unmatched to any gene: 16. Germline CDR1 reads KGHSH; CDR2 reads LQKENI. The CDR3 consists of 19 residues. The DNA of the CDR3 is TGTGCCAGCTCCCCCGGGGGACAGGGCGAAAGGATAAGCAATCAGCCCCAGCATTTT. Translation gives CASSPGGQGERISNQPQHF.

This clone was observed a few times. The rearrangement links TRBV7-2 to TRBJ1-2, with D unresolved. V lost 7 bases to trimming and J lost 8 bases, with 20 bases between them. CDR3 length: 14 amino acids. Germline assignment: CDR1 SGHTA and CDR2 FQGNSA. In DNA, the CDR3 is TGTGCCAGCACCTATACGCCCGGAGCCGTCGGCTACACCTTC. This translates into CASTYTPGAVGYTF.

This chain joins TRBV6-5 and TRBJ2-7; D unclear. This CDR3 region has 9 residues. From germline, CDR1 is MNHEY and CDR2 SVGAGI. Trimming left V 9 bases short and J 7 bases short, with 7 bases between. The CDR3 spells CARVVEQYF. CDR3 sequence (DNA): TGTGCCAGGGTGGTGGAGCAGTACTTC.

The chain recombines TRBV9 with TRBJ1-2; a weak D match, TRBD1 (5 bases). Per germline, CDR1 SGDLS and CDR2 YYNGEE. CDR3 length: 14 amino acids. The V end lost 0 bases, the J end lost 4 bases, and 10 bases lay between the germline ends. CDR3 in amino acids: CASSVVGASYGYTF. The CDR3 nucleotides are TGTGCCAGCAGCGTAGTCGGGGCCTCCTATGGCTACACCTTC.

The V and J genes are TRBV6-4 and TRBJ2-1; 11 bases agree with TRBD2. The CDR3 length is 14 residues. CDR1 and CDR2 (germline): MRHNA, SNTAGT. The trim removed 2 bases at V and 10 bases at J, leaving 4 bases unmatched. CDR3 sequence (DNA): TGTGCCAGCAGTGACGGGCTAGCGGGGGGAGAGCAGTTCTTC. It encodes CASSDGLAGGEQFF.

V usage is TRBV27 and J usage is TRBJ2-1; perhaps D is TRBD1 or TRBD2 (5 bases each). This CDR3 has 15 residues. In germline, CDR1 is MNHEY, CDR2 SMNVEV (reference sequence). V was shortened by 1 base and J by 6 bases, with 13 bases between the two germline ends. The CDR3 region is CASSLFGTFGNEQFF. The DNA of the CDR3 is TGTGCCAGCAGTTTATTTGGGACGTTTGGCAATGAGCAGTTCTTC.

Here the CDR3 reads CASRRTEAYGYTF. The CDR3 DNA is TGTGCCAGCAGAAGGACGGAGGCCTATGGCTACACCTTC. The chain has TRBV6-5 and TRBJ1-2; unclear D gene. This CDR3 contains 13 residues. The germline V gene encodes CDR1 MNHEY and CDR2 SVGAGI. V lost 6 bases and J lost 4, with 12 bases in between.

The genes are TRBV5-1 and TRBJ2-2; TRBD1 agrees at 7 bases. Germline assignment: CDR1 SGHRS and CDR2 YFSETQ. The CDR3 consists of 15 residues. V lost 7 bases to trimming and J lost 5 bases; unmatched junction nucleotides: 11. CDR3 DNA: TGCGCCAGCCAAGCCGACAGGGTCCGGACCGGGGAGCTGTTTTTT. Protein: CASQADRVRTGELFF. Complete variable domain (other parts from reference TRBV5-1 and TRBJ2-2): KAGVTQTPRYLIKTRGQQVTLSCSPISGHRSVSWYQQTPGQGLQFLFEYFSETQRNKGNFPGRFSGRQFSNSRSEMNVSTLELGDSALYLCASQADRVRTGELFFGEGSRLTVL.

This clone was seen just once. The chain employs TRBV18 and TRBJ1-6; TRBD1 aligns across 9 bases. Germline V gene lookup returns CDR1 KGHSH and CDR2 LQKENI. The CDR3 covers 16 residues. The junction had 6 bases not matched to a gene; V was cut back by 3 bases and J by 6 bases. Here the CDR3 reads CASSPLRDRVNSPLHF. The CDR3 DNA is TGTGCCAGCTCACCTCTCCGGGACAGGGTTAATTCACCCCTCCACTTT.

J is TRBJ1-2 and V is TRBV28; possibly TRBD1 for D (6 bases). CDR3 length: 13 amino acids. V was trimmed by 6 bases and J by 1 base, leaving 9 bases between them. Germline lookup yields CDR1 MDHEN and CDR2 SYDVKM. CDR3 amino acids: CASRIGGNYGYTF. DNA of the CDR3: TGTGCCAGCAGGATAGGGGGTAACTATGGCTACACCTTC.

This chain uses TRBV5-1 with TRBJ2-6; 8 nucleotides line up with TRBD1. CDR3 length: 15 residues. Germline assignment: CDR1 SGHRS and CDR2 YFSETQ. Unmatched junction bases numbered 4, after V lost 4 bases and J lost 4 bases. The CDR3 loop is CASSRTGTGANVLTF. The CDR3 region has the DNA TGCGCCAGCAGCCGGACAGGGACCGGGGCCAACGTCCTGACTTTC.

The V and J genes are TRBV7-9 and TRBJ2-5; 8 bases match TRBD1. Unmatched junction bases numbered 3, after V lost 5 bases and J lost 4 bases. The CDR3 runs to 13 residues. Germline CDR1 reads SEHNR; CDR2 reads FQNEAQ (reference sequence). CDR3 nucleotides: TGTGCCAGCAGCGAGGACAGGGCAGAGACCCAGTACTTC. Translation: CASSEDRAETQYF.

J is TRBJ1-6 and V is TRBV18; possible D gene TRBD1, 5 bases. CDR3 length equals 15 residues. Between the trimmed V and J ends, which lost 0 bases and 5 bases, there was a span of 8 bases. The germline V gene has CDR1 KGHSH and CDR2 LQKENI. CDR3 DNA: TGTGCCAGCTCACCACCGGGCAGGGATAATTCACCCCTCCACTTT. Amino acids: CASSPPGRDNSPLHF.